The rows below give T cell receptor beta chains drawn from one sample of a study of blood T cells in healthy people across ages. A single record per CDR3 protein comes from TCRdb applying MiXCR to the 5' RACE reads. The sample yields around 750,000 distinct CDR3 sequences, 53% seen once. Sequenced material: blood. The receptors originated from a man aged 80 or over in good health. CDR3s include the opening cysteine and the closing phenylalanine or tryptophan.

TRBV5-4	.	CASSYSGTIYEQYF
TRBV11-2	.	CASSLFGLAAIEQYF
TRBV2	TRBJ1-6	CASSYSRINSPLHF
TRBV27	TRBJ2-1	CASSLISLQNEQFF
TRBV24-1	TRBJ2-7	CATSAVTLASYEQYF
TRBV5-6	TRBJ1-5	CASSLRQVDSNQPQHF
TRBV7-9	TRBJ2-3	CASSAREPQYF
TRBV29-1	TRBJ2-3	CSVDGAGNTDTQYF
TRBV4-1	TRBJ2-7	CASSRDSWSSYEQYF
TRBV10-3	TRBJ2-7	CAINSAGQGANEQYF
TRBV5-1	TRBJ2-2	CASRAGTPTTGELFF
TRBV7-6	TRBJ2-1	CASSLLFTSGRDYNEQFF
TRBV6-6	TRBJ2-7	CASSYGSGRPSSYEQYF
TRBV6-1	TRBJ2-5	CATSVDAGFQETQYF
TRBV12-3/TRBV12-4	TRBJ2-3	CASRPSGSTDTQYF
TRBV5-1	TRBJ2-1	CASDVGPSSYNEQFF
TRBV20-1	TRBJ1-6	CSARPNPGTGDSPLHF
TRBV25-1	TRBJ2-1	CASSRGQLVHERFF